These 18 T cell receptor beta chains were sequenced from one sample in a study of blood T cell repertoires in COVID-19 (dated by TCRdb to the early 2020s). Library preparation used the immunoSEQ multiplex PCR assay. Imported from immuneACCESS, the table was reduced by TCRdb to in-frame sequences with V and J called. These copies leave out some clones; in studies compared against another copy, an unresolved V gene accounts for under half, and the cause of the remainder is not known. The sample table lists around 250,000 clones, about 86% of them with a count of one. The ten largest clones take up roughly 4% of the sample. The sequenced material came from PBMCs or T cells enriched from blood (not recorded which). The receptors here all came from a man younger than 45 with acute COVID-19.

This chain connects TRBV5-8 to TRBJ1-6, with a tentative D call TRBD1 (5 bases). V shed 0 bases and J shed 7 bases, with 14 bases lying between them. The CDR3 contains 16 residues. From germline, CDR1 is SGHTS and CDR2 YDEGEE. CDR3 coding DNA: TGTGCCAGCAGCTTGGGTACTGGGGCAGGGAATTCACCCCTCCACTTT. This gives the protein CASSLGTGAGNSPLHF.

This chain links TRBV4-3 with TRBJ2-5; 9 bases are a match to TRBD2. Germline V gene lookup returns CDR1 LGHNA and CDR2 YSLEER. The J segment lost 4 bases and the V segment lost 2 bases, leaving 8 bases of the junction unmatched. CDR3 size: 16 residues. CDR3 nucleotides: TGCGCCAGCAGCCAATCGATGACTAGCGGAACAGAGACCCAGTACTTC. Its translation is CASSQSMTSGTETQYF.

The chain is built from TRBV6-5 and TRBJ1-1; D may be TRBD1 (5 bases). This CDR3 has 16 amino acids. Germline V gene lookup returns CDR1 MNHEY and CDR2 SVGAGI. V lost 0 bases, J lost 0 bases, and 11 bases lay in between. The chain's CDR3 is CASSYSRDSMNTEAFF. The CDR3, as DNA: TGTGCCAGCAGTTACTCGAGGGACTCCATGAACACTGAAGCTTTCTTT.

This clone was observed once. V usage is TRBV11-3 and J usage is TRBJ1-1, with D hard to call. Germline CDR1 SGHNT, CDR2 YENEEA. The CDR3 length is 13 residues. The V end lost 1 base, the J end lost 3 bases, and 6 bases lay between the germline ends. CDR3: CASSLVRDTEAFF. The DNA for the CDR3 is TGTGCCAGCAGCTTAGTGCGGGACACTGAAGCTTTCTTT.

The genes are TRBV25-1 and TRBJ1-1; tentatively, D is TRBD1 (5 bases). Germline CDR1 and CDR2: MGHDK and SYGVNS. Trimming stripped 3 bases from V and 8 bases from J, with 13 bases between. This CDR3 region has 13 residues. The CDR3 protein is CASSDFGGREAFF. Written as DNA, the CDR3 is TGTGCCAGCAGTGATTTCGGGGGAAGGGAAGCTTTCTTT.

The CDR3 DNA is TGTGCCAGCAGTTTTACAGGCTTCGATTCGGGCCAGCCCCAGCATTTT. Its translation is CASSFTGFDSGQPQHF. The V gene is TRBV28, the J gene TRBJ1-5, with D perhaps matching TRBD1 (5 bases). This CDR3 has 16 amino acids. Germline-derived CDR1 and CDR2 are MDHEN and SYDVKM. Trimming cost V 3 bases and J 7 bases, with 19 bases left between them.

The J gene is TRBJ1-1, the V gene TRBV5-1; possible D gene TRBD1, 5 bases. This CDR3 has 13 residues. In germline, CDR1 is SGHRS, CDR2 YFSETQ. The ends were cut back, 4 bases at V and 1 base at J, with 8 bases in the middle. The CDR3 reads CASSQTENTEAFF. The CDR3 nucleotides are TGCGCCAGCAGCCAGACAGAGAACACTGAAGCTTTCTTT.

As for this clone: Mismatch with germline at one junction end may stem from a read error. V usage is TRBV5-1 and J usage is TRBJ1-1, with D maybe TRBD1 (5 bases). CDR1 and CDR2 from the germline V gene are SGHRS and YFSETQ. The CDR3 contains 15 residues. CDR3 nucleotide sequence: TGTGCCAGCAGCCCCCAGGGTTTAGGTAACACTGAAGCTTTCTTT. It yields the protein CASSPQGLGNTEAFF.

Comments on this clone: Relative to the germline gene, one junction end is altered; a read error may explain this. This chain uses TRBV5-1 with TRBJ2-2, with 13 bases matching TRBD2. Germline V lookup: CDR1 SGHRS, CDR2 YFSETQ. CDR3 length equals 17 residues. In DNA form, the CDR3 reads TGTGCCAGCAGCTCTCGGACTAGCGGGAGGAACACCGGGGAGCTGTTTTTT. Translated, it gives CASSSRTSGRNTGELFF.

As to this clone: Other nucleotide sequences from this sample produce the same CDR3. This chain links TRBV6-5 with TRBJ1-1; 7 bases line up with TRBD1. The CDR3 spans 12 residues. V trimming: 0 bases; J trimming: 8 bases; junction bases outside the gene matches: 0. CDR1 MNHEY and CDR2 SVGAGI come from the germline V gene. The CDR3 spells CASSYSTGEAFF. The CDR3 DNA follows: TGTGCCAGCAGTTACTCGACAGGGGAAGCTTTCTTT.

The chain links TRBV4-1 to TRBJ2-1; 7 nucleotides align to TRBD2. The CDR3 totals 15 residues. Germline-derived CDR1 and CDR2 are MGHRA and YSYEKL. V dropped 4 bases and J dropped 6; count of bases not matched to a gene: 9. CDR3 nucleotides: TGCGCCAGCAGCCTTTCGGGAGGCCAGTTCAATGAGCAGTTCTTC. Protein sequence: CASSLSGGQFNEQFF.

The CDR3 DNA is TGTGCCAGCAGCTTCGGGACTAGCGGGGGGGCCTACACAGATACGCAGTATTTT. It translates to CASSFGTSGGAYTDTQYF. This chain connects TRBV7-6 to TRBJ2-3, with 16 bases fitting TRBD2. The CDR3 runs to 18 residues. Looked up from germline, CDR1 is SGHVS and CDR2 is FNYEAQ. Trimming at V came to 3 bases and at J to 2 bases, leaving 5 bases not matched to a gene.

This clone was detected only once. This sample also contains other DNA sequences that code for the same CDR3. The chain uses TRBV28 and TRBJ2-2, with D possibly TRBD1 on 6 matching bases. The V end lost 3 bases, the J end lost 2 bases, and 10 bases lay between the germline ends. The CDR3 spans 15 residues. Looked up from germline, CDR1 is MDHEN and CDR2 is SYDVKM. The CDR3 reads CASSLLQGNTGELFF. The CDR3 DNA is TGTGCCAGCAGTTTGTTACAGGGCAACACCGGGGAGCTGTTTTTT.

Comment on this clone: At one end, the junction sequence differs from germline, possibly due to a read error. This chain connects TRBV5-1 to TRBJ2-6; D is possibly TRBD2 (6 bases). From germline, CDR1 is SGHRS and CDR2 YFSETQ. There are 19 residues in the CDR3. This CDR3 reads CASSLVSQGLSSGANVLTF. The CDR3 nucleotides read TGTGCCAGCAGCTTGGTCTCCCAGGGACTCTCTTCGGGGGCCAACGTCCTGACTTTC. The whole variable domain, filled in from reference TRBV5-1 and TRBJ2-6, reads KAGVTQTPRYLIKTRGQQVTLSCSPISGHRSVSWYQQTPGQGLQFLFEYFSETQRNKGNFPGRFSGRQFSNSRSEMNVSTLELGDSALYLCASSLVSQGLSSGANVLTFGAGSRLTVL.

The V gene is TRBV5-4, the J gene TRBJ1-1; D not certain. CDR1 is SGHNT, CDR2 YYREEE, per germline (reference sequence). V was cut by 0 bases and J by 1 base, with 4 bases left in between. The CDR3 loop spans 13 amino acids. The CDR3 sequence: CASSLDKNTEAFF. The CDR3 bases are TGTGCCAGCAGCTTGGACAAGAACACTGAAGCTTTCTTT.

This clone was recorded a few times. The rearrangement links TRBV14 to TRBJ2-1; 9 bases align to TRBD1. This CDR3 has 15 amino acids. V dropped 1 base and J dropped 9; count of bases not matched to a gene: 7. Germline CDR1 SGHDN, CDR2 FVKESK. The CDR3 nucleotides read TGTGCCAGCAGCCAAGCCGGACAGGGGTTTGGTGAGCAGTTCTTC. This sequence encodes CASSQAGQGFGEQFF.

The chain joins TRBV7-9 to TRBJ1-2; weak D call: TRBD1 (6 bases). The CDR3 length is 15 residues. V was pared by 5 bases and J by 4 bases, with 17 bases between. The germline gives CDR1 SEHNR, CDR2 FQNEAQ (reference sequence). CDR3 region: CASSPRDNARYGYTF. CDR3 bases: TGTGCCAGCAGCCCCCGGGACAACGCCCGCTATGGCTACACCTTC.

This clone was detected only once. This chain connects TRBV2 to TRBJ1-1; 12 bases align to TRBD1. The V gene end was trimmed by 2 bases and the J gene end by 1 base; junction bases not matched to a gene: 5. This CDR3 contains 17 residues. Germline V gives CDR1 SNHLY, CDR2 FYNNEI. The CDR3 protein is CASSEFSGQGANTEAFF. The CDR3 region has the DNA TGTGCCAGCAGTGAATTCTCGGGACAGGGGGCGAACACTGAAGCTTTCTTT.